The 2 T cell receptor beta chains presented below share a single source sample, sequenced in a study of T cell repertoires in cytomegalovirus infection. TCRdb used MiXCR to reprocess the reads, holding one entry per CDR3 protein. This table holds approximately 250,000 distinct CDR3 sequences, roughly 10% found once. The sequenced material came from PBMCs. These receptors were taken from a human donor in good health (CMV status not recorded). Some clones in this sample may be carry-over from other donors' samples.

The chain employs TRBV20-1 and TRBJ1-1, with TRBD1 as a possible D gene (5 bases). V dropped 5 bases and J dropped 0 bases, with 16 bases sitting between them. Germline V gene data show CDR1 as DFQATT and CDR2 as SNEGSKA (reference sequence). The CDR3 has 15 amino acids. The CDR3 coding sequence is TGCAGTGCTGACCGGGACGGATCTATGAACACTGAAGCTTTCTTT. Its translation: CSADRDGSMNTEAFF.

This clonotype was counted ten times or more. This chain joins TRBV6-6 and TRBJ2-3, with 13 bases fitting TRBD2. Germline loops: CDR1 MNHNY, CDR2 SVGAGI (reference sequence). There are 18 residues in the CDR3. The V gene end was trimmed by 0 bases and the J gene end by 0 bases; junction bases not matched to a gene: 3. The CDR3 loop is CASSYSRGLAGSTDTQYF. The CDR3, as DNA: TGTGCCAGCAGTTACTCGCGGGGACTAGCGGGGAGCACAGATACGCAGTATTTT.